This TCR beta chain was observed in a study of cytomegalovirus exposure and HLA in healthy donors. The study's findings and limits: Sequencing likely produced, as an artifact, a cluster of highly shared sequence variants. While the bulk of TCR sequences proved rare, some public TCRs turned up in many donors. In a later analysis, most CMV-associated TCR beta chains appeared HLA-restricted.

Donors counted as nominally healthy when sampled, yet unrecorded immune exposures were likely. This clone was recorded only once. What it binds is unknown. 13 Jbeta primers and 60 Vbeta primers were used for the PCR. The method was immunoSEQ multiplex PCR; TCRdb's version includes in-frame clones alone and lacks a portion of them. The sample records about 140,000 clones, roughly 73% being singletons. This receptor was identified in a male donor in good health and CMV-seronegative. Sequenced input: PBMCs.

The CDR3 DNA is TGTGCCAGCAGCGCCAAGATAGAGAATTCACCCCTCCACTTT. Protein product: CASSAKIENSPLHF. J is TRBJ1-6 and V is TRBV9; D not resolved. V lost 3 bases and J 7 bases, leaving 11 bases between the germline ends. The CDR3 length is 14 residues. CDR1 is SGDLS, CDR2 YYNGEE, per germline.